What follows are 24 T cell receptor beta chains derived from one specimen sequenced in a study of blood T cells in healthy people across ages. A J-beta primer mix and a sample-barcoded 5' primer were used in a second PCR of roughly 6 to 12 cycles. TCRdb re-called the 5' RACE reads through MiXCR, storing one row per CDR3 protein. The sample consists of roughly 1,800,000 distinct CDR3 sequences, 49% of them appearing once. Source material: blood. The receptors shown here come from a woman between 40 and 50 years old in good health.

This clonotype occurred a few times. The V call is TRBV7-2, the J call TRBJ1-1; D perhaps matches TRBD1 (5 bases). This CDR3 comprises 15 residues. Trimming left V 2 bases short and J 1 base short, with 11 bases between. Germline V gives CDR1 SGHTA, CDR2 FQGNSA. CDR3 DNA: TGTGCCAGCAGCTTAAACAATGGGGGGAACACTGAAGCTTTCTTT. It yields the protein CASSLNNGGNTEAFF.

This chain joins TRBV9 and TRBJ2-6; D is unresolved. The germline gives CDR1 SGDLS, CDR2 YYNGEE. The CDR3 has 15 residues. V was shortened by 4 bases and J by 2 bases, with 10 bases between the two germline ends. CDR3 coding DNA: TGTGCCAGCAGCTCCATGTCCACTGGGGCCAACGTCCTGACTTTC. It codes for CASSSMSTGANVLTF. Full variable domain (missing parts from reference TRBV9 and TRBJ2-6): DSGVTQTPKHLITATGQRVTLRCSPRSGDLSVYWYQQSLDQGLQFLIQYYNGEERAKGNILERFSAQQFPDLHSELNLSSLELGDSALYFCASSSMSTGANVLTFGAGSRLTVL.

CDR3 nucleotide sequence: TGTGCCAGCACCGGACTAGTGAAAACCTACAATGAGCAGTTCTTC. Translated, it gives CASTGLVKTYNEQFF. The chain employs TRBV2 and TRBJ2-1; 7 bases agree with TRBD2. The V gene's germline CDR1 is SNHLY and CDR2 FYNNEI. The J segment lost 2 bases and the V segment lost 7 bases, leaving 8 bases of the junction unmatched. This CDR3 has 15 amino acids.

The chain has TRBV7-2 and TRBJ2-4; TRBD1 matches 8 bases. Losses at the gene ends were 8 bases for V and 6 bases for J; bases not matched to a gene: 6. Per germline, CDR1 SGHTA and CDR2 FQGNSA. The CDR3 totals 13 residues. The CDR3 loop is CASGIGQGNIQYF. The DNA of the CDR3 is TGTGCCAGCGGCATAGGACAGGGAAACATTCAGTACTTC.

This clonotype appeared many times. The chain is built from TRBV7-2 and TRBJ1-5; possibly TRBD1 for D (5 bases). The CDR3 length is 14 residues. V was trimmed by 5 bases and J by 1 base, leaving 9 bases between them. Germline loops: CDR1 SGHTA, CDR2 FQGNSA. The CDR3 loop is CASSPGGSNQPQHF. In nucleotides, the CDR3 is TGTGCCAGCAGCCCGGGGGGGAGCAATCAGCCCCAGCATTTT.

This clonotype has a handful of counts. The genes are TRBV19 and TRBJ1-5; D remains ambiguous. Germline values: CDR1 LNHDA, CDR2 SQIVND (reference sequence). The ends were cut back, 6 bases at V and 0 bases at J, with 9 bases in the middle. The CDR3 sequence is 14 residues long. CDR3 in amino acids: CASSGVGSNQPQHF. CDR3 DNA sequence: TGTGCCAGTAGCGGGGTAGGTAGCAATCAGCCCCAGCATTTT.

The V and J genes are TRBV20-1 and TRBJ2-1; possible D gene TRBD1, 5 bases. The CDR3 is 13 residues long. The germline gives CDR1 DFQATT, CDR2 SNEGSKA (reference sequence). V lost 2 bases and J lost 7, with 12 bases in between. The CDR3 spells CSARQGGENEQFF. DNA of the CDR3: TGCAGTGCTAGACAGGGTGGCGAGAATGAGCAGTTCTTC.

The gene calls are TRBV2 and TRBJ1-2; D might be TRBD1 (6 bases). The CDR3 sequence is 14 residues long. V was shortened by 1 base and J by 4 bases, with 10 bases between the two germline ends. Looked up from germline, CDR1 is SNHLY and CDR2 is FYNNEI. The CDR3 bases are TGTGCCAGCAGTGAAGGGGGGGCGAGCTATGGCTACACCTTC. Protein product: CASSEGGASYGYTF.

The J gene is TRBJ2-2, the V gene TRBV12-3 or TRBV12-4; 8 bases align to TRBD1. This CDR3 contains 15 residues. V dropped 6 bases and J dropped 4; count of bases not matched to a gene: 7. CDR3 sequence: CASRRNQGATGELFF. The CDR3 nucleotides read TGTGCCAGCAGACGGAACCAGGGGGCCACCGGGGAGCTGTTTTTT.

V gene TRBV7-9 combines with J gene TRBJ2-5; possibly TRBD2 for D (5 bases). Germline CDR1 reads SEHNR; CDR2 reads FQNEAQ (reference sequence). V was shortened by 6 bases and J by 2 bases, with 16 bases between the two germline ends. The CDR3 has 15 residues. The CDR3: CASSRRGLEQETQYF. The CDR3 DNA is TGTGCCAGCAGTCGACGAGGGCTTGAGCAAGAGACCCAGTACTTC.

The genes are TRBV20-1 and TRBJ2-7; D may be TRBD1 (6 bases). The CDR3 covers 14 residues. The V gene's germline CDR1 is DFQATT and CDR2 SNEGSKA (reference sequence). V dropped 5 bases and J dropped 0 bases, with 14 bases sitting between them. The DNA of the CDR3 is TGCAGTGCTGTTCGGGACACCTACTCCTACGAGCAGTACTTC. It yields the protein CSAVRDTYSYEQYF.

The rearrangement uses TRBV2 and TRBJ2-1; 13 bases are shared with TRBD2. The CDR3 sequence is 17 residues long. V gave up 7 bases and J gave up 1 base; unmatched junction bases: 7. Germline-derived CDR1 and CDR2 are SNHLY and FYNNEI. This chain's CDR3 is CASTGTSGARSYNEQFF. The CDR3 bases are TGTGCCAGCACCGGGACTAGCGGGGCCCGTTCCTACAATGAGCAGTTCTTC. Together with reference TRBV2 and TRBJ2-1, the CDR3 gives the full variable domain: EPEVTQTPSHQVTQMGQEVILRCVPISNHLYFYWYRQILGQKVEFLVSFYNNEISEKSEIFDDQFSVERPDGSNFTLKIRSTKLEDSAMYFCASTGTSGARSYNEQFFGPGTRLTVL.

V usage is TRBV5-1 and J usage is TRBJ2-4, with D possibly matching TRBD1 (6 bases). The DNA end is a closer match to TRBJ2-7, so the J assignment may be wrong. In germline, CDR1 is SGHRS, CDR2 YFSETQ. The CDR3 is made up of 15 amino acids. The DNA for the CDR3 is TGCGCCAGCAGCTTTTCGGGACAAATATACTACGAGCAGTACTTC. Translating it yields CASSFSGQIYYEQYF.

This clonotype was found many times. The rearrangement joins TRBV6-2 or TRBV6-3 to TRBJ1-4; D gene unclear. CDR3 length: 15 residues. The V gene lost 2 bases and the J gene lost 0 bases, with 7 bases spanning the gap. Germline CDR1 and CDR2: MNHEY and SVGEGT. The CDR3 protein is CASSYGGATNEKLFF. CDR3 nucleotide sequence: TGTGCCAGCAGTTACGGCGGGGCAACTAATGAAAAACTGTTTTTT.

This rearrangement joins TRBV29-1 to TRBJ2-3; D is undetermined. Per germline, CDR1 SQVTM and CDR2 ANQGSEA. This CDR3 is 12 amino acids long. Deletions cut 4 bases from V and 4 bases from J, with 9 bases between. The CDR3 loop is CSVGRWADTQYF. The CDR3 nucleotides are TGCAGCGTTGGTCGTTGGGCAGATACGCAGTATTTT.

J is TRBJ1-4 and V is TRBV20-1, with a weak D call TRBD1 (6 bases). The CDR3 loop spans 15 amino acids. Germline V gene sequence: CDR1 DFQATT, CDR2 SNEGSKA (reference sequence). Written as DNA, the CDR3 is TGCAGCGTTCTTGAAGTGGGGGCGCGAGGTGAAAAACTGTTTTTT. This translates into CSVLEVGARGEKLFF.

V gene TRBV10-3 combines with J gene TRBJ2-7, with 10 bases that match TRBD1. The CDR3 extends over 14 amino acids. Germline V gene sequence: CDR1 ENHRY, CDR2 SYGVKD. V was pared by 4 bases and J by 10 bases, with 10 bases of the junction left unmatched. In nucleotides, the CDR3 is TGTGCCATCAGTGTCTCTGAGACAGGGGGCTCTCAGTACTTC. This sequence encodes CAISVSETGGSQYF.

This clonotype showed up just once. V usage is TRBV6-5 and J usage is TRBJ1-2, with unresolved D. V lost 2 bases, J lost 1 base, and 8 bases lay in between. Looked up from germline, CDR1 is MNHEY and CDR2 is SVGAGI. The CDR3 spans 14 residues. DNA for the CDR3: TGTGCCAGCAGTTACATGGCGGTTAACTATGGCTACACCTTC. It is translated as CASSYMAVNYGYTF.

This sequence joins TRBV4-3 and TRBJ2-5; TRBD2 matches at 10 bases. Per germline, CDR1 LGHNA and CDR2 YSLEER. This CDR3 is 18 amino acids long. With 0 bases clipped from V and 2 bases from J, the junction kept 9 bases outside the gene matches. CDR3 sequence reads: CASSQELASGGKQETQYF. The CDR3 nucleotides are TGCGCCAGCAGCCAAGAGTTGGCTAGCGGGGGAAAACAAGAGACCCAGTACTTC.

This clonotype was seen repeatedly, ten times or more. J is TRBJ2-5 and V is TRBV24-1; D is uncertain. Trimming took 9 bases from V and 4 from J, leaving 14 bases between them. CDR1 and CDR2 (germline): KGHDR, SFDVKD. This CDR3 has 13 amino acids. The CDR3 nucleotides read TGTGCCACCGCGCATGGTACGATAGAGACCCAGTACTTC. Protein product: CATAHGTIETQYF.

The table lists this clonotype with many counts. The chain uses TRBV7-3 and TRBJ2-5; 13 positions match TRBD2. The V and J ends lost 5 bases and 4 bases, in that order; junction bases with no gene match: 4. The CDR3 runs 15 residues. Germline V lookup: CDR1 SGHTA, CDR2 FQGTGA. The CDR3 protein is CASSPGTSGVETQYF. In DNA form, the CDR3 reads TGTGCCAGCAGCCCCGGGACTAGCGGGGTAGAGACCCAGTACTTC. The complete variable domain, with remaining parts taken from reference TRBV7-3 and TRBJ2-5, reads GAGVSQTPSNKVTEKGKYVELRCDPISGHTALYWYRQSLGQGPEFLIYFQGTGAADDSGLPNDRFFAVRPEGSVSTLKIQRTERGDSAVYLCASSPGTSGVETQYFGPGTRLLVL.

The CDR3 sequence is CSARATNRGPNNEQFF. As DNA, the CDR3 is TGCAGTGCTAGAGCGACAAACAGGGGGCCGAATAATGAGCAGTTCTTC. This chain uses TRBV20-1 with TRBJ2-1, with 9 bases matching TRBD1. The ends lost 1 base at V and 7 bases at J; junction bases unmatched: 11. CDR3 length equals 16 residues. Per the germline V gene, CDR1 is DFQATT and CDR2 is SNEGSKA (reference sequence).

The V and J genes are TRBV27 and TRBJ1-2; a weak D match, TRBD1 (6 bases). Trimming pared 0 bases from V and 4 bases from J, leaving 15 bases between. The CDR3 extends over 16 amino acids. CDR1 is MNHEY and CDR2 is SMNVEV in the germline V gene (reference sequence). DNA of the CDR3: TGTGCCAGCAGTTTATCAGGAGGGGGGGGAGGCTATGGCTACACCTTC. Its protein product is CASSLSGGGGGYGYTF.

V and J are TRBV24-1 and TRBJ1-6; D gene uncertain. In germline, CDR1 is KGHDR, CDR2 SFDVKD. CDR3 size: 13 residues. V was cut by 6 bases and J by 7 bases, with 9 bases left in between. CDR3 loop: CATSQGYNSPLHF. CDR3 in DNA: TGTGCCACCAGTCAAGGGTACAATTCACCCCTCCACTTT.